This TCR beta chain appears in the sequencing data of a study of blood T cell repertoires in COVID-19. Study background: Acute-phase and convalescent COVID-19 samples originated in the United States, Italy and Spain. The analysed material was cDNA or gDNA that came from T cells, B-cell-depleted T cells, or PBMCs.

Germline CDR1 reads SNHLY; CDR2 reads FYNNEI. Trimming left V 6 bases short and J 6 bases short, with 12 bases between. The CDR3 has 13 amino acids. Original processing notes: Amplification from reference gene primers served as the basis for estimated nucleated cell counts. TCRdb keeps only in-frame clones here, not all; method: immunoSEQ multiplex PCR. Clonal size and the V and J genes are those of that table, whereas D and trimming came from the DNA. The table has 84,000 or so clones, around 80% seen once. The sequenced material came from peripheral blood. The TCR sequence derives from a woman in her forties with active or convalescent COVID-19. This chain uses TRBV2 with TRBJ1-5, with D possibly TRBD1 on 6 matching bases. The CDR3 DNA follows: TGTGCCAGCAGACAGGGTTGGGGTCAGCCCCAGCATTTT. It translates to CASRQGWGQPQHF. Full variable domain (missing parts from reference TRBV2 and TRBJ1-5): EPEVTQTPSHQVTQMGQEVILRCVPISNHLYFYWYRQILGQKVEFLVSFYNNEISEKSEIFDDQFSVERPDGSNFTLKIRSTKLEDSAMYFCASRQGWGQPQHFGDGTRLSIL.